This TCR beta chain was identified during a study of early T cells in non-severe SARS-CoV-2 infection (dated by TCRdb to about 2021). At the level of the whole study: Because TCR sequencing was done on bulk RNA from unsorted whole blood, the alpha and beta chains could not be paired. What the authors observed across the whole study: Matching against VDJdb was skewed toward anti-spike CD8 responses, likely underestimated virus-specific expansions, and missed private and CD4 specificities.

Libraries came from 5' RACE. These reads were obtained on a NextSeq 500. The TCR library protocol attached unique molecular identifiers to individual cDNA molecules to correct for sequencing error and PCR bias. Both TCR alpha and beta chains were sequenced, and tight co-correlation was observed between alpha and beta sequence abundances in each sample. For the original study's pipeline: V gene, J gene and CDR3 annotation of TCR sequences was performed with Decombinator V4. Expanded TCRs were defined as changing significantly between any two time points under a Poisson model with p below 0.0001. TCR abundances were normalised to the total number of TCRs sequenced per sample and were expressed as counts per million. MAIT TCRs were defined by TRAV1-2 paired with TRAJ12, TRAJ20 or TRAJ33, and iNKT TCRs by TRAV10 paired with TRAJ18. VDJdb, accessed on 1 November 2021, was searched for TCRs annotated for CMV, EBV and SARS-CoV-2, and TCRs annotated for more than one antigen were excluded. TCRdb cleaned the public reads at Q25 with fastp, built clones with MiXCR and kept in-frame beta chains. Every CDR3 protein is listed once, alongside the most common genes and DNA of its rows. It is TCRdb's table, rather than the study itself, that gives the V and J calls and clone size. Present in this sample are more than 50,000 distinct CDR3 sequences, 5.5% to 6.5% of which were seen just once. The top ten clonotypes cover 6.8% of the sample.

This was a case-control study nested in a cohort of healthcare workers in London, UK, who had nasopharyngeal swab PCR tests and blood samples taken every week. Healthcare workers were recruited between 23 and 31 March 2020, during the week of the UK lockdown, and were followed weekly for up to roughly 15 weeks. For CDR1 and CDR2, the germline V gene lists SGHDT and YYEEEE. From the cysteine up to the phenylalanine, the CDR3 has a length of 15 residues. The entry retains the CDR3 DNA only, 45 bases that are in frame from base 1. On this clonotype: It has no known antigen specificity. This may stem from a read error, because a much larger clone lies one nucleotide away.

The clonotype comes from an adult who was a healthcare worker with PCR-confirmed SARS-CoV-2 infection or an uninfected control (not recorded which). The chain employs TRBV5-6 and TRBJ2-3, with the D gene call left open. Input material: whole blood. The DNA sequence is TGTGCCAGCAGAGGGTTCGTGATTAGCACAGATACGCGGTATTTT. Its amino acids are CASRGFVISTDTRYF.